This T cell receptor beta chain comes out of a study of T cells after yellow fever vaccination. The CDR3 contains 15 residues. Trimming stripped 3 bases from V and 6 bases from J, with 16 bases between. Germline values: CDR1 SGDLS, CDR2 YYNGEE. Each CDR3 protein is one row after TCRdb ran MiXCR on the 5' RACE reads. The table lists hundreds of thousands of distinct CDR3 sequences, about 12% of them singletons. This TCR was sampled from a man aged 30-40 years who received the YFV17D yellow fever vaccine. Source: PBMCs, taken on the day of the yellow fever booster vaccination. The V call is TRBV9, the J call TRBJ2-1; D may match TRBD1 or TRBD2 (5 bases each). The CDR3 here is CASSAWGSRGNEQFF. In DNA form, the CDR3 reads TGTGCCAGCAGCGCGTGGGGGTCTAGAGGCAATGAGCAGTTCTTC.